Listed below are T cell receptor beta chains from one sample, sequenced in a study of CD8+ T cells in alopecia areata. Assay: immunoSEQ multiplex PCR; the TCRdb copy retains only in-frame clones and omits some. The repertoire holds 190,000 or so clones, roughly three fifths seen once, with around 12% in the top ten. The sequenced sample was CD8+ T cells sorted from blood, obtained at week 24, from a patient treated with tofacitinib. These receptors were taken from a human donor with alopecia areata. The CDR3 runs from the conserved cysteine through the conserved F or W. The D gene is left open where the match is weak. Clone size is not always given. Where it is, it says once, few, many or a class for expanded clones.

j_call: TRBJ1-1; clone_size: NA; d_call: NA; v_call: TRBV2; cdr3_nt: TGTGCCAGCAGTGAAAACAGGGCTGAAGCTTTCTTT; cdr3_aa: CASSENRAEAFF
j_call: TRBJ1-3; clone_size: few; d_call: NA; v_call: TRBV25-1; cdr3_nt: TGTGCCAGCAGTCTCGGAAACACCATATATTTT; cdr3_aa: CASSLGNTIYF
j_call: TRBJ2-5; clone_size: NA; d_call: NA; v_call: TRBV4-1; cdr3_nt: TGCGCCAGCAGCCAAGGGTCAGCGCCCATGGAGACCCAGTACTTC; cdr3_aa: CASSQGSAPMETQYF
j_call: TRBJ2-1; clone_size: NA; d_call: NA; v_call: TRBV2; cdr3_nt: TGTGCCAGCAGTGAAGGGGGTTGGGGCCGAACAAGGGCGGAGCATGAGCAGTTCTTC; cdr3_aa: CASSEGGWGRTRAEHEQFF
j_call: TRBJ1-1; clone_size: NA; d_call: NA; v_call: TRBV6-5; cdr3_nt: TGTGCCAGCAGAGCCTCCGCTGAAGCTTTCTTT; cdr3_aa: CASRASAEAFF
j_call: TRBJ2-2; clone_size: NA; d_call: NA; v_call: TRBV29-1; cdr3_nt: TGCAGCGTTGAAGGTTCGGCCGGGGAGCTGTTTTTT; cdr3_aa: CSVEGSAGELFF
j_call: TRBJ2-7; clone_size: NA; d_call: NA; v_call: TRBV5-6; cdr3_nt: TGTGCCAGCAGCTTAACGGTCTCCTACGAGCAGTACTTC; cdr3_aa: CASSLTVSYEQYF
j_call: TRBJ2-5; clone_size: NA; d_call: TRBD1; v_call: TRBV6-1; cdr3_nt: TGTGCCAGCATTTGGGAGACAGGGGTACAAGAGACCCAGTACTTC; cdr3_aa: CASIWETGVQETQYF
j_call: TRBJ1-2; clone_size: NA; d_call: NA; v_call: TRBV15; cdr3_nt: TGTGCCACCAGCAGAGGGGCGGGTACCTATGGCTACACCTTC; cdr3_aa: CATSRGAGTYGYTF
j_call: TRBJ2-7; clone_size: NA; d_call: TRBD2; v_call: TRBV7-8; cdr3_nt: TGTGCCAGCAGCCCAAGGCTAGCGGGGGGGCCCGAGCAGTACTTC; cdr3_aa: CASSPRLAGGPEQYF
j_call: TRBJ2-1; clone_size: NA; d_call: NA; v_call: TRBV7-9; cdr3_nt: TGTGCCAGCAGCTTAGTAGGGCCGGCGGGGAATGAGCAGTTCTTC; cdr3_aa: CASSLVGPAGNEQFF
j_call: TRBJ2-3; clone_size: NA; d_call: TRBD1; v_call: TRBV7-9; cdr3_nt: TGTGCCAGCAGCCTAGGACAGGGGGATCTGGATACGCAGTATTTT; cdr3_aa: CASSLGQGDLDTQYF